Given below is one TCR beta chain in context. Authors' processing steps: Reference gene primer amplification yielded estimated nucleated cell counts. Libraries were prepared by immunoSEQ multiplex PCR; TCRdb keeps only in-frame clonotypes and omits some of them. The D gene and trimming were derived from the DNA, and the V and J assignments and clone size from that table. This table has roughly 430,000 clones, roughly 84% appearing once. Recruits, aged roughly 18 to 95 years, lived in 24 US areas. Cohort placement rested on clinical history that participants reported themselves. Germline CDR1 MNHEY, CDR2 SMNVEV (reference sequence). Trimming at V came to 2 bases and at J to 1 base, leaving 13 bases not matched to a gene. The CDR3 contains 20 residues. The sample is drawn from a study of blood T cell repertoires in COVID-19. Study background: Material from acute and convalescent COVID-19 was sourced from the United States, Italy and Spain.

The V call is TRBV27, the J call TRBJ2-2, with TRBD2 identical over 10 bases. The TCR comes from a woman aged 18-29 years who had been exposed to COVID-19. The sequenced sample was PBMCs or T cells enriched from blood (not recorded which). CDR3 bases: TGTGCCAGCAGTTTACTCCCCGGGACTAGCGTAGGTTTGAACACCGGGGAGCTGTTTTTT. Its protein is CASSLLPGTSVGLNTGELFF.